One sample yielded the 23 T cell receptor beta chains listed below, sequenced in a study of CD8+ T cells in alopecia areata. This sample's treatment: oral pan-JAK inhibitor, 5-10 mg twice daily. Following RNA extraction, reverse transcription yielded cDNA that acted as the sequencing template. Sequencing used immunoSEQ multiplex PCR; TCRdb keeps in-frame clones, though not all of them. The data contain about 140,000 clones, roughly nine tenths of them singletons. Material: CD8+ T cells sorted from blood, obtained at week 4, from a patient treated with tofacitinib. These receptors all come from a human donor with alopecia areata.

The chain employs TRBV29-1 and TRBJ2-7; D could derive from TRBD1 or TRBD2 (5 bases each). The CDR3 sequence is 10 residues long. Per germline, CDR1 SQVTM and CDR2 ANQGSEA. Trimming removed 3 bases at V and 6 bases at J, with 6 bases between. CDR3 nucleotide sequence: TGCAGCGTTGATGGGGGCGAGCAGTACTTC. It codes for CSVDGGEQYF.

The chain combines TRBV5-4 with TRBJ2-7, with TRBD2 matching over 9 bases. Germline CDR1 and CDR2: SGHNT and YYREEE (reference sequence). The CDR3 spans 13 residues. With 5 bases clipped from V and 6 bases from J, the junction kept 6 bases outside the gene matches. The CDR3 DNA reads TGTGCCAGCAGATACGAGCGGGAGGCCGAGCAGTACTTC. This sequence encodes CASRYEREAEQYF.

The CDR3 DNA is TGCAGTGCTCGGAGGGGCGTAGGCTACACCTTC. This gives the protein CSARRGVGYTF. This chain links TRBV20-1 with TRBJ1-2; D is perhaps TRBD1 (5 bases). V was clipped by 5 bases and J by 8 bases, with 12 bases between them. The germline V gene has CDR1 DFQATT and CDR2 SNEGSKA (reference sequence). CDR3 length: 11 amino acids.

The CDR3 bases are TGTGCCAGCGGCCTCGGGGGCCCCTACGAGCAGTACTTC. Encoded protein: CASGLGGPYEQYF. V is TRBV27 and J is TRBJ2-7; D could derive from TRBD1 or TRBD2 (6 bases each). With 8 bases removed from V and 2 bases from J, the gap between germline ends came to 13 bases. Germline assignment: CDR1 MNHEY and CDR2 SMNVEV (reference sequence). The CDR3 extends over 13 amino acids.

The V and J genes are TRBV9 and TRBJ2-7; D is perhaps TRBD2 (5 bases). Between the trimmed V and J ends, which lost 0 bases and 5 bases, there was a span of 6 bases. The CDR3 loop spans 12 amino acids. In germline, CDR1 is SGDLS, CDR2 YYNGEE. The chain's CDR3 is CASSVDGDEQYF. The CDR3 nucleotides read TGTGCCAGCAGCGTAGACGGGGACGAGCAGTACTTC.

The CDR3 sequence is CASSLGPGMLEEDTQYF. The CDR3 region has the DNA TGTGCCAGCAGCTTAGGTCCGGGGATGCTCGAGGAGGATACGCAGTATTTT. The chain links TRBV7-9 to TRBJ2-3; possible D gene TRBD2, 5 bases. Trimming took 1 base from V and 6 from J, leaving 20 bases between them. This CDR3 contains 17 residues. CDR1 and CDR2 (germline): SEHNR, FQNEAQ (reference sequence).

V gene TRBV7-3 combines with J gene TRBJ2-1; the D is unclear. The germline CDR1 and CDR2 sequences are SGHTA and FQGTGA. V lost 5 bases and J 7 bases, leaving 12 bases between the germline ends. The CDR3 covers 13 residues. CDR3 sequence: CASSPIPGNEQFF. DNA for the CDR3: TGTGCCAGCAGCCCTATCCCTGGGAATGAGCAGTTCTTC.

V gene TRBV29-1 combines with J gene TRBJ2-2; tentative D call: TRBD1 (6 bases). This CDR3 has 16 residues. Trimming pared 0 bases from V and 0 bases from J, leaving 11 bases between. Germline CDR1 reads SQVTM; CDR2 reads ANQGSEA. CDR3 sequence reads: CSVEEGGGTNTGELFF. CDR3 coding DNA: TGCAGCGTTGAAGAGGGTGGGGGCACGAACACCGGGGAGCTGTTTTTT.

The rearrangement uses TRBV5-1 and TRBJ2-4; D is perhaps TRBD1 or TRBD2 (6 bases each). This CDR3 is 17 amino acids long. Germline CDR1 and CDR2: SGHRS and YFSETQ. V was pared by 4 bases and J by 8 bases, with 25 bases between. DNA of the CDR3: TGCGCCAGCAGCCCGCTATGGAGGGGGAAAATAATGGACATTCAGTACTTC. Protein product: CASSPLWRGKIMDIQYF.

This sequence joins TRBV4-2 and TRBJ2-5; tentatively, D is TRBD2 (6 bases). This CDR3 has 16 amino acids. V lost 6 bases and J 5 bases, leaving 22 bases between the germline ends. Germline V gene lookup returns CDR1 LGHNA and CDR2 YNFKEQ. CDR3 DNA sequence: TGTGCCAGCAGTGCCCCAGACGGGAGTCCCAGGGAGACCCAGTACTTC. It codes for CASSAPDGSPRETQYF.

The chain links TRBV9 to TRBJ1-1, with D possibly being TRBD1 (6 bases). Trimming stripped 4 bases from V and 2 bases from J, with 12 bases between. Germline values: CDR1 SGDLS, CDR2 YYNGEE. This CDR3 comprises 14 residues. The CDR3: CASSIGDTNTEAFF. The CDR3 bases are TGTGCCAGCAGCATAGGGGACACTAACACTGAAGCTTTCTTT.

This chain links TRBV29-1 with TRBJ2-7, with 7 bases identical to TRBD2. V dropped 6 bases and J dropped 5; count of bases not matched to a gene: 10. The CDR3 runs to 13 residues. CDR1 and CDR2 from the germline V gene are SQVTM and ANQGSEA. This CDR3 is CSVPGLGGDEQYF. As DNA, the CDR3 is TGCAGCGTCCCGGGACTTGGGGGGGACGAGCAGTACTTC.

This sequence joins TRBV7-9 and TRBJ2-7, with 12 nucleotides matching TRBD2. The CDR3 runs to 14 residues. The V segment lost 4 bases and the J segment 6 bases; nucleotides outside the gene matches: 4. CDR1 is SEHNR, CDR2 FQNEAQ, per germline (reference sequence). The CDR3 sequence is CASSSTGLAGEQYF. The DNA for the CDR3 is TGTGCCAGCAGCTCCACGGGACTAGCGGGCGAGCAGTACTTC.

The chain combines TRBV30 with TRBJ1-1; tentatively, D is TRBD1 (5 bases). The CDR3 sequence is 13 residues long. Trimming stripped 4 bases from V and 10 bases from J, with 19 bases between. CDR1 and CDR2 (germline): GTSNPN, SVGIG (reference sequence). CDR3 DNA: TGTGCCTGGAACGCCGGGACTTTAATTGGAGCTTTCTTT. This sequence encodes CAWNAGTLIGAFF.

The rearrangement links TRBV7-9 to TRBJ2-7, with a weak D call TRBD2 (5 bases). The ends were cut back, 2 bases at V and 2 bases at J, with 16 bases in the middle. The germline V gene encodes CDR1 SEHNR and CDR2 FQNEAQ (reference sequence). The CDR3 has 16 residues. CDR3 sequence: CASSLPEGQQTYEQYF. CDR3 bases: TGTGCCAGCAGCTTACCTGAGGGTCAGCAGACCTACGAGCAGTACTTC.

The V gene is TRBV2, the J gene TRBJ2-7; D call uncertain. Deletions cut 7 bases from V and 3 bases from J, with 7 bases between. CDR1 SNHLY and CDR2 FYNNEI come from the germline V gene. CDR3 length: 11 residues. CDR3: CASISGYEQYF. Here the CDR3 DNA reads TGTGCCAGCATCTCGGGCTACGAGCAGTACTTC.

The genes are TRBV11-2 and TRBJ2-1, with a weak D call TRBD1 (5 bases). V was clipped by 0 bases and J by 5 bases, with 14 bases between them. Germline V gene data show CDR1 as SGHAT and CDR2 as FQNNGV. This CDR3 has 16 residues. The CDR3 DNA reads TGTGCCAGCAGCTTAGATCTGGGGCAGGTTAACAATGAGCAGTTCTTC. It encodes CASSLDLGQVNNEQFF.

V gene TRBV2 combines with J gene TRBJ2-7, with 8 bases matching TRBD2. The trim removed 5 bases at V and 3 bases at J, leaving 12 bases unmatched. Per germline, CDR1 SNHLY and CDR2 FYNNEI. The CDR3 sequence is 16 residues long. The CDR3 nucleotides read TGTGCCAGCAGTAAAAGGAGAGAACTAGCGGACTACGAGCAGTACTTC. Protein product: CASSKRRELADYEQYF.

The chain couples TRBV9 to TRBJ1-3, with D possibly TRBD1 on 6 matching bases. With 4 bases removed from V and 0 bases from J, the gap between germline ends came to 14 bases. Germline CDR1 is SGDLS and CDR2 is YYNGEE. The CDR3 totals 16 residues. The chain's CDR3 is CASSIRQAISGNTIYF. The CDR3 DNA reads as TGTGCCAGCAGCATTCGACAGGCAATCTCTGGAAACACCATATATTTT.

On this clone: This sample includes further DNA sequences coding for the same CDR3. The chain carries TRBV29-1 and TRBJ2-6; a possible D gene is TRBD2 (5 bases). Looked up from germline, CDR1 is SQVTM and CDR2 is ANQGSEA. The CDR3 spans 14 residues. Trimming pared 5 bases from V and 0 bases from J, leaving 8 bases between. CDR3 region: CSVRESSGANVLTF. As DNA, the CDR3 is TGCAGCGTTCGGGAAAGCTCTGGGGCCAACGTCCTGACTTTC.

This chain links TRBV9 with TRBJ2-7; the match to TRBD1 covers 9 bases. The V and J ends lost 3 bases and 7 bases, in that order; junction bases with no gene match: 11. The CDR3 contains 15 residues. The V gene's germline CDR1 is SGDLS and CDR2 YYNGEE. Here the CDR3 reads CASSDGLGTGNEQYF. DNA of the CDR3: TGTGCCAGCAGCGACGGGCTGGGGACAGGGAATGAGCAGTACTTC.

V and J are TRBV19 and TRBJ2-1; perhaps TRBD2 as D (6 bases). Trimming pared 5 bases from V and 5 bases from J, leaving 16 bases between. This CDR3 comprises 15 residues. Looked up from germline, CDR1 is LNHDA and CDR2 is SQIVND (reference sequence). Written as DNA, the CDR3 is TGTGCCAGTAGTCCCCTTTTTGGCGGGGACAATGAGCAGTTCTTC. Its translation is CASSPLFGGDNEQFF.

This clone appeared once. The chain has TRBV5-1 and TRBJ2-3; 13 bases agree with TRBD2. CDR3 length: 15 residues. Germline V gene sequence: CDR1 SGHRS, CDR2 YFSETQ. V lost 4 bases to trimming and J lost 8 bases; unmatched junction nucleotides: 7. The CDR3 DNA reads TGCGCCAGCAGCCTAGGACTAGCGGGAGAGCGTACGCAGTATTTT. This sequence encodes CASSLGLAGERTQYF.